This T cell receptor beta chain is drawn from a study of blood T cell repertoires in COVID-19. Study-level background: From T cells, B-cell-depleted T cells, or PBMCs came the material, which was cDNA or gDNA.

Authors' processing steps: Amplifying reference gene primers gave estimates of nucleated cell counts. Some clones are missing from TCRdb's copy, which holds only in-frame ones; the method was immunoSEQ multiplex PCR. That table gives V, J and clone size, and the DNA gave D and trimming. The table records about 200,000 clones, 80% to 90% of them present only once. In germline, CDR1 is SGHKS, CDR2 YYEKEE (reference sequence). The CDR3 is 11 amino acids. V lost 4 bases and J lost 6, with 5 bases in between. V and J are TRBV5-5 and TRBJ2-1; D is ambiguous. The origin of this receptor is a woman in her thirties who had been exposed to COVID-19. Sample: PBMCs or T cells enriched from blood (not recorded which). DNA of the CDR3: TGTGCCAGCAGCCCCCGCAATGAGCAGTTCTTC. As protein: CASSPRNEQFF.